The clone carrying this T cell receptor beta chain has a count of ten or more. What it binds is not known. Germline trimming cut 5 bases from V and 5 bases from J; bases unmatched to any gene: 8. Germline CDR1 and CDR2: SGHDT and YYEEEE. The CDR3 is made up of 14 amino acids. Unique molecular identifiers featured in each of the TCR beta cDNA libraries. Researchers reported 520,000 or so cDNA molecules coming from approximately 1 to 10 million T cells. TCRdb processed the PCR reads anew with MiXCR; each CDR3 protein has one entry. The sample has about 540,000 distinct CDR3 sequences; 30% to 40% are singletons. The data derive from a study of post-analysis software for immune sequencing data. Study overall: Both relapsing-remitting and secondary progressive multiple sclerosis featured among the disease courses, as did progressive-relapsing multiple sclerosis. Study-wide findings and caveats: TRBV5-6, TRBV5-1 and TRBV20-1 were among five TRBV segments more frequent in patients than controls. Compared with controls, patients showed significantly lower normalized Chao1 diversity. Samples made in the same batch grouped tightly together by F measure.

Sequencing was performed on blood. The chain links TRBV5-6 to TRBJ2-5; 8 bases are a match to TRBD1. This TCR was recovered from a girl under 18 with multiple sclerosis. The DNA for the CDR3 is TGTGCCAGCAGTTTAGCAGGGGGCCGGGAGACCCAGTACTTC. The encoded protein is CASSLAGGRETQYF.